The sequence of this T cell receptor beta chain was determined in a study of T-cell memory formation after mild COVID-19. Whole-study context: The TCR clusters were mostly specific to one donor. Overall study results and limits: Among clones peaking at day 37 in the second wave, SARS-CoV-2 specificity remained unconfirmed. The pre-infection memory compartment contained some responding clones, suggesting cross-reactive memory joined.

Germline loops: CDR1 LGHDT, CDR2 YNNKEL (reference sequence). This CDR3 spans 17 amino acids. V lost 3 bases, J lost 6 bases, and 10 bases stayed unmatched. TCRdb re-derived calls from the 5' RACE reads in MiXCR, one entry per CDR3 protein. The top ten hold approximately 3.4% of the sample, which has around 220,000 distinct CDR3 sequences, around 15% seen once. This clonotype was observed once. Its antigen is as yet unknown. This TCR was sampled from a man aged 18 to 30 who had mild COVID-19 (a few samples of this study predate the infection). Cell type and time point are not known. J is TRBJ2-1 and V is TRBV3-1; TRBD1 agrees at 11 bases. Sequenced: PBMCs or a T cell subset sorted from them (not recorded which). The CDR3 region is CASSHELGQGAINEQFF. CDR3 in DNA: TGTGCCAGCAGCCATGAACTCGGACAGGGGGCTATCAATGAGCAGTTCTTC.